This T cell receptor beta chain is from a study of blood T cell repertoires in COVID-19. Study details: COVID-19 samples from acute and convalescent phases originated in the United States, Italy and Spain. From T cells, B-cell-depleted T cells, or PBMCs came the material, which was cDNA or gDNA.

Original processing notes: Reference gene primer amplification yielded estimated nucleated cell counts. TCRdb keeps only in-frame clones here, not all; method: immunoSEQ multiplex PCR. The D gene and trimming were derived from the DNA, and the V and J assignments and clone size from that table. The sample carries over 150,000 clones, about nine tenths recorded once. This sequence was found in a woman aged 60-75 years who had recovered from COVID-19. Sequencing was performed on peripheral blood.

Here the CDR3 reads CASSLTRAGNQPQHF. CDR3 DNA: TGTGCCAGCAGCCTCACCAGGGCCGGCAATCAGCCCCAGCATTTT. This rearrangement joins TRBV6-6 to TRBJ1-5; D possibly corresponds to TRBD1 (5 bases). With 6 bases removed from V and 2 bases from J, the gap between germline ends came to 14 bases. The germline V gene encodes CDR1 MNHNY and CDR2 SVGAGI (reference sequence). This CDR3 is built from 15 residues.